Below, 26 T cell receptor beta chains from the same sample are listed, as sequenced in a study of radiotherapy plus CTLA-4 blockade in lung cancer. The assay was immunoSEQ multiplex PCR, and TCRdb's table has in-frame clones only and misses some. The sample shows 85,000 to 100,000 clones, more than 75% of them seen only once. The sequencing used peripheral blood, collected from a patient treated with radiotherapy plus ipilimumab. The receptors shown here come from a human donor with non-small cell lung cancer that progressed on radiotherapy plus ipilimumab.

This chain joins TRBV18 and TRBJ1-2, with 11 bases fitting TRBD1. V gave up 5 bases and J gave up 3 bases; unmatched junction bases: 8. This CDR3 spans 16 amino acids. Per germline, CDR1 KGHSH and CDR2 LQKENI. In DNA, the CDR3 is TGTGCCAGCTCATCGCGGACAGGGGGCGCGGACTATGGCTACACCTTC. Translating it yields CASSSRTGGADYGYTF.

CDR3 DNA: TGTGCCAGCAGCTTAGATCGGGCGGGAGGGCCGTACGAGCAGTACTTC. This sequence encodes CASSLDRAGGPYEQYF. The chain couples TRBV7-2 to TRBJ2-7; 9 bases are shared with TRBD2. J gave up 4 bases and V 1 base, and 8 bases lay outside the gene matches. CDR1 and CDR2 (germline): SGHTA, FQGNSA. The CDR3 sequence is 16 residues long.

This rearrangement joins TRBV6-1 to TRBJ1-3; D gene unclear. Trimming took 5 bases from V and 0 from J, leaving 11 bases between them. The V gene's germline CDR1 is MNHNS and CDR2 SASEGT. There are 15 residues in the CDR3. CDR3 region: CASSQVSFSGNTIYF. In nucleotides, the CDR3 is TGTGCCAGCAGTCAGGTGTCCTTCTCTGGAAACACCATATATTTT.

The rearrangement links TRBV27 to TRBJ2-2; 7 nucleotides match TRBD2. The ends lost 7 bases at V and 5 bases at J; junction bases unmatched: 7. The CDR3 sequence is 14 residues long. Germline-derived CDR1 and CDR2 are MNHEY and SMNVEV (reference sequence). The CDR3 sequence: CASKLASGTGELFF. The CDR3 coding sequence is TGTGCCAGCAAACTAGCGAGTGGGACCGGGGAGCTGTTTTTT.

The chain has TRBV30 and TRBJ2-7, with 14 bases lining up with TRBD2. Germline CDR1 reads GTSNPN; CDR2 reads SVGIG (reference sequence). With V trimmed by 0 bases and J by 0 bases, 7 bases remained unmatched. This CDR3 comprises 18 residues. CDR3 nucleotide sequence: TGTGCCTGGAGTGTATCGGGACTAGCGGGGGTGAGCTCCTACGAGCAGTACTTC. Its translation is CAWSVSGLAGVSSYEQYF.

The V gene is TRBV9, the J gene TRBJ1-3; D not certain. CDR1 and CDR2 from the germline V gene are SGDLS and YYNGEE. The CDR3 length is 14 residues. V lost 1 base and J lost 7, with 12 bases in between. The CDR3 DNA reads TGTGCCAGCAGCGTAACCCTCCGCGCTAACACCATATATTTT. Translating gives CASSVTLRANTIYF.

Comments on this clone: The same CDR3 can be traced to other DNA sequences in this sample. The chain joins TRBV7-9 to TRBJ2-7; no firm D call. The germline V gene has CDR1 SEHNR and CDR2 FQNEAQ (reference sequence). Between the trimmed V and J ends, which lost 1 base and 1 base, there was a span of 8 bases. The CDR3 contains 14 residues. Written as DNA, the CDR3 is TGTGCCAGCAGCTTAGGAGGCGCGTCCTACGAGCAGTACTTC. Protein: CASSLGGASYEQYF.

The CDR3 DNA sequence: TGTGCCAGTAGTATTGAACCGGGGGCTGGGACTGAAGCTTTCTTT. Translated: CASSIEPGAGTEAFF. The genes are TRBV19 and TRBJ1-1; tentatively, D is TRBD1 (6 bases). The CDR3 is made up of 15 amino acids. The V end was cut by 3 bases, the J end by 5 bases, with 16 bases between. Germline CDR1 and CDR2: LNHDA and SQIVND (reference sequence).

The chain has TRBV30 and TRBJ2-3; TRBD1 aligns across 8 bases. V lost 2 bases to trimming and J lost 0 bases; unmatched junction nucleotides: 4. Per the germline V gene, CDR1 is GTSNPN and CDR2 is SVGIG (reference sequence). CDR3 length: 15 residues. This CDR3 reads CAWSRRTGSTDTQYF. The CDR3 DNA is TGTGCCTGGAGTCGGAGGACAGGGAGCACAGATACGCAGTATTTT. Drawing the rest from reference TRBV30 and TRBJ2-3, the complete variable domain is SQTIHQWPATLVQPVGSPLSLECTVEGTSNPNLYWYRQAAGRGLQLLFYSVGIGQISSEVPQNLSASRPQDRQFILSSKKLLLSDSGFYLCAWSRRTGSTDTQYFGPGTRLTVL.

This chain links TRBV6-5 with TRBJ1-5; TRBD1 matches at 7 bases. The CDR3 spans 14 residues. Trimming removed 6 bases from V and 6 bases from J; junction bases left unmatched: 8. Germline-derived CDR1 and CDR2 are MNHEY and SVGAGI. CDR3 sequence: CASRETGMGQPQHF. CDR3 nucleotide sequence: TGTGCCAGCAGGGAGACAGGGATGGGTCAGCCCCAGCATTTT.

This sequence joins TRBV5-4 and TRBJ2-6, with TRBD1 identical over 10 bases. CDR3 length: 18 amino acids. The germline V gene has CDR1 SGHNT and CDR2 YYREEE (reference sequence). V gave up 4 bases and J gave up 3 bases; unmatched junction bases: 10. CDR3 coding DNA: TGTGCCAGCAGCACTACCGGGACAGGGGTTTATGGGGCCAACGTCCTGACTTTC. Translating gives CASSTTGTGVYGANVLTF.

This chain uses TRBV11-3 with TRBJ1-5, with 9 bases lining up with TRBD1. Losses at the gene ends were 5 bases for V and 7 bases for J; bases not matched to a gene: 6. Germline V lookup: CDR1 SGHNT, CDR2 YENEEA. There are 14 residues in the CDR3. The CDR3 loop is CASSQQGARQPQHF. The CDR3 bases are TGTGCCAGCAGCCAACAGGGGGCTCGGCAGCCCCAGCATTTT.

The V and J genes are TRBV29-1 and TRBJ2-3; D uncertain. CDR3 length: 12 residues. V dropped 6 bases and J dropped 6 bases, with 13 bases sitting between them. The germline gives CDR1 SQVTM, CDR2 ANQGSEA. The CDR3 nucleotides are TGCAGCGTAGGACGGAGTGGGGATACGCAGTATTTT. Translated: CSVGRSGDTQYF.

This clone was seen a handful of times. This sequence joins TRBV6-6 and TRBJ1-3; D is unclear. Trimming pared 6 bases from V and 8 bases from J, leaving 20 bases between. CDR3 length: 15 residues. Per germline, CDR1 MNHNY and CDR2 SVGAGI (reference sequence). This CDR3 is CASSRSDTPGDTIYF. The CDR3 nucleotides are TGTGCCAGCAGCCGTAGCGACACACCCGGAGACACCATATATTTT.

The chain uses TRBV6-5 and TRBJ2-5; the match to TRBD2 covers 10 bases. Germline V lookup: CDR1 MNHEY, CDR2 SVGAGI. The V segment lost 3 bases and the J segment 4 bases; nucleotides outside the gene matches: 8. The CDR3 sequence is 16 residues long. As DNA, the CDR3 is TGTGCCAGCAGTTATTCCGGACTAGCGGTGGCAGAGACCCAGTACTTC. It specifies CASSYSGLAVAETQYF.

The J gene is TRBJ2-7, the V gene TRBV9; 12 bases align to TRBD2. Trimming removed 4 bases from V and 6 bases from J; junction bases left unmatched: 8. Per germline, CDR1 SGDLS and CDR2 YYNGEE. The CDR3 contains 15 residues. For the CDR3, the DNA is TGTGCCAGCAGCTCGGCCGGGACTAGCGGGCTCGAGCAGTACTTC. Translating it yields CASSSAGTSGLEQYF.

This clone has only one observation. The chain is built from TRBV28 and TRBJ1-2; TRBD1 might be the D (5 bases). The CDR3 has 15 amino acids. Germline CDR1 and CDR2: MDHEN and SYDVKM. V shed 6 bases and J shed 4 bases, with 18 bases lying between them. CDR3 sequence reads: CASSLPGPSGYGYTF. The CDR3 DNA reads as TGTGCCAGCAGCCTTCCGGGACCCTCGGGCTATGGCTACACCTTC.

The chain combines TRBV18 with TRBJ1-1; D gene ambiguous. There are 12 residues in the CDR3. Germline assignment: CDR1 KGHSH and CDR2 LQKENI. V was clipped by 3 bases and J by 4 bases, with 6 bases between them. This chain's CDR3 is CASSPSGTEAFF. The CDR3 DNA reads as TGTGCCAGCTCACCCTCGGGCACTGAAGCTTTCTTT.

The CDR3 sequence: CASSPQGAGYQETQYF. The DNA of the CDR3 is TGTGCCAGCAGCCCCCAGGGGGCAGGGTACCAAGAGACCCAGTACTTC. The gene calls are TRBV9 and TRBJ2-5; 8 nucleotides line up with TRBD1. Germline V gives CDR1 SGDLS, CDR2 YYNGEE. The V segment lost 4 bases and the J segment 0 bases; nucleotides outside the gene matches: 8. There are 16 residues in the CDR3.

The gene calls are TRBV28 and TRBJ1-5, with 9 bases matching TRBD1. This CDR3 region has 16 residues. The V gene's germline CDR1 is MDHEN and CDR2 SYDVKM. V lost 0 bases and J lost 7; bases outside the gene matches: 7. CDR3 amino acids: CASSLWDRGRGQPQHF. In DNA, the CDR3 is TGTGCCAGCAGTTTATGGGACAGGGGCCGGGGACAGCCCCAGCATTTT.

This chain connects TRBV5-6 to TRBJ2-7, with a possible D match to TRBD1 (6 bases). There are 16 residues in the CDR3. Germline lookup yields CDR1 SGHDT and CDR2 YYEEEE. V was pared by 4 bases and J by 1 base, with 18 bases between. The CDR3 bases are TGTGCCAGCAGCCCACAGGGACACTTACGTTCCTACGAGCAGTACTTC. Protein: CASSPQGHLRSYEQYF.

The genes are TRBV7-9 and TRBJ2-5, with 8 bases fitting TRBD2. CDR3 size: 14 residues. CDR1 and CDR2 from the germline V gene are SEHNR and FQNEAQ (reference sequence). The V and J ends lost 5 bases and 1 base, in that order; junction bases with no gene match: 3. For the CDR3, the DNA is TGTGCCAGCAGCATTACTAGCGGCCAAGAGACCCAGTACTTC. Translating gives CASSITSGQETQYF. Full variable domain (outside the CDR3, taken from reference TRBV7-9 and TRBJ2-5): DTGVSQNPRHKITKRGQNVTFRCDPISEHNRLYWYRQTLGQGPEFLTYFQNEAQLEKSRLLSDRFSAERPKGSFSTLEIQRTEQGDSAMYLCASSITSGQETQYFGPGTRLLVL.

This clone ranks as medium-sized. This chain links TRBV25-1 with TRBJ1-3; no definite D call. Trimming cost V 4 bases and J 3 bases, with 1 base left between them. There are 11 residues in the CDR3. CDR1 and CDR2 from the germline V gene are MGHDK and SYGVNS. CDR3 residues: CASSVGNTIYF. The DNA for the CDR3 is TGTGCCAGCAGTGTTGGAAACACCATATATTTT.

The V call is TRBV28, the J call TRBJ2-4; TRBD1 matches at 7 bases. Looked up from germline, CDR1 is MDHEN and CDR2 is SYDVKM. This CDR3 region has 14 residues. V dropped 7 bases and J dropped 1; count of bases not matched to a gene: 4. The CDR3 protein is CASNRQGAKNIQYF. The CDR3, as DNA: TGTGCCAGCAATCGACAGGGCGCCAAAAACATTCAGTACTTC.

V is TRBV2 and J is TRBJ1-1, with D maybe TRBD1 (5 bases). CDR3 length equals 15 residues. The germline V gene has CDR1 SNHLY and CDR2 FYNNEI. V dropped 4 bases and J dropped 1 base, with 13 bases sitting between them. The CDR3 loop reads CASSVTWTKNTEAFF. CDR3 nucleotides: TGTGCCAGCAGTGTAACCTGGACAAAGAACACTGAAGCTTTCTTT.

The rearrangement joins TRBV28 to TRBJ2-1; 11 bases map to TRBD2. The V and J ends lost 3 bases and 5 bases, in that order; junction bases with no gene match: 6. Per germline, CDR1 MDHEN and CDR2 SYDVKM. The CDR3 sequence is 16 residues long. CDR3 region: CASSLSASGGNNEQFF. The CDR3 bases are TGTGCCAGCAGTTTGTCGGCTAGCGGGGGGAACAATGAGCAGTTCTTC.